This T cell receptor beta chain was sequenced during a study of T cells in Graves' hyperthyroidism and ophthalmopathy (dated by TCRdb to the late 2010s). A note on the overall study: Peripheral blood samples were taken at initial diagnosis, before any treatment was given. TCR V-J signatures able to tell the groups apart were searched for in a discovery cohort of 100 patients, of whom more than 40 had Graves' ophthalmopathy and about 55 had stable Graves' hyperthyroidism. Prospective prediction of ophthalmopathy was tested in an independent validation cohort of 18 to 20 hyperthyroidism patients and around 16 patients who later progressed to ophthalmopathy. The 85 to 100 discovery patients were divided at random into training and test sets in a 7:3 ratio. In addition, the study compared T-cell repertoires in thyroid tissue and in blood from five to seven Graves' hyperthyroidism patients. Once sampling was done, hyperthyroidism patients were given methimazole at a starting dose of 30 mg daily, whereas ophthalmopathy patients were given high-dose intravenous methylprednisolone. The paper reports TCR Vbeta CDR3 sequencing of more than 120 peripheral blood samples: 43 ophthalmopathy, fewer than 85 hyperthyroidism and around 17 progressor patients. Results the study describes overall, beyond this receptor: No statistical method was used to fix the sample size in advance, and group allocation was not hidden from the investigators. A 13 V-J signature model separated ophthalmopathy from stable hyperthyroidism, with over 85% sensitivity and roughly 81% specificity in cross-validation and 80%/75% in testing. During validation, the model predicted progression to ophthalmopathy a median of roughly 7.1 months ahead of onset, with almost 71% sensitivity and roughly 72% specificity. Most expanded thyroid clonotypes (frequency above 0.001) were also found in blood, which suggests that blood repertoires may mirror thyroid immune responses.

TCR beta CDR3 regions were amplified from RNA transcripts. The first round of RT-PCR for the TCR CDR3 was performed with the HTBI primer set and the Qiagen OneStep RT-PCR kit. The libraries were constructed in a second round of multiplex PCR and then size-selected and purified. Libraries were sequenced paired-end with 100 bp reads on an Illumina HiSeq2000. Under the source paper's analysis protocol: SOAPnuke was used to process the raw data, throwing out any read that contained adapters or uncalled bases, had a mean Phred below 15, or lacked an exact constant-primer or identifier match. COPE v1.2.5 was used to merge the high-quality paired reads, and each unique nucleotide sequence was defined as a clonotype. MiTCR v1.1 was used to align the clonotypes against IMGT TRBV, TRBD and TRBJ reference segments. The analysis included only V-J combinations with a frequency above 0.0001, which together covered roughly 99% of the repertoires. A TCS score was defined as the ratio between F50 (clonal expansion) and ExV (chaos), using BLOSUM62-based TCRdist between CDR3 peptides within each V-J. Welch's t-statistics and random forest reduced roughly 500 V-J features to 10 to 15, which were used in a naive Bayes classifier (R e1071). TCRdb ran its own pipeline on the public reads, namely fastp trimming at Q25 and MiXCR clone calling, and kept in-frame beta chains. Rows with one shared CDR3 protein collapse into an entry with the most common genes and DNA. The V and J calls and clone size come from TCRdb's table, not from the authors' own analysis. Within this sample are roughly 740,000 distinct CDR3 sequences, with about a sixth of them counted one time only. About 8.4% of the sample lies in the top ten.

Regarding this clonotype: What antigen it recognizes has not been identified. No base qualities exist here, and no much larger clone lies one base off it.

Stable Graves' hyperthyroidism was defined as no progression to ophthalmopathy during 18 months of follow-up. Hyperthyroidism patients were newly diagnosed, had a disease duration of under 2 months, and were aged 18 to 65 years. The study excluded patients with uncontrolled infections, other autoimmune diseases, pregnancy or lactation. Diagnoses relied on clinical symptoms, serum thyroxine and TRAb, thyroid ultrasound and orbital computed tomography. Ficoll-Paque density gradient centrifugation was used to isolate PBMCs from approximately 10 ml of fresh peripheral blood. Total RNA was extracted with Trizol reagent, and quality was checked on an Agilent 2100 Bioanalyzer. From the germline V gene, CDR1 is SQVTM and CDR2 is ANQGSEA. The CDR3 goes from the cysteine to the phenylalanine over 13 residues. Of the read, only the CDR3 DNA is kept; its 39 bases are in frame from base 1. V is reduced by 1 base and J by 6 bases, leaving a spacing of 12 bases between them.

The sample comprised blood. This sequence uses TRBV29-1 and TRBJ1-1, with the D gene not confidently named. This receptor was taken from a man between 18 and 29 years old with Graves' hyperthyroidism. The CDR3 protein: CSVEGQTHAEAFF. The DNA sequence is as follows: TGCAGCGTTGAAGGGCAAACGCACGCTGAAGCTTTCTTT.